The clone carrying this T cell receptor (beta chain) came up once. The entry originates in a study of shared clonotypes between healthy human individuals. Germline-derived CDR1 and CDR2 are MNHEY and SMNVEV (reference sequence). The CDR3 totals 14 residues. V lost 0 bases, J lost 4 bases, and 9 bases lay in between. A deep-level run was used for the assay. The method was immunoSEQ multiplex PCR; TCRdb's version includes in-frame clones alone and lacks a portion of them. The table lists roughly 2.4 million clones, about 94% of them singletons. The study enrolled healthy HIV-negative adults without recent acute infections or vaccinations as donors. Donors were Caucasian adults residing in Nashville, Tennessee, USA.

The receptor comes from a man younger than 35 in good health. The chain joins TRBV27 to TRBJ1-1, with D possibly being TRBD1 (5 bases). The sample taken for sequencing was naive CD4+ T cells sorted from blood. The subset denotes: CD45RA+ positively selected. This CDR3 is CASSLSAGPTEAFF. CDR3 nucleotides: TGTGCCAGCAGTTTATCGGCGGGGCCCACTGAAGCTTTCTTT.